The 2 T cell receptor beta chains in this list originate from one sample, sequenced in a study of blood T cell repertoires in COVID-19. The repertoire was sequenced with immunoSEQ multiplex PCR; TCRdb's copy has only in-frame clones and lacks some. The sample yields 73,000 or so clones, more than 85% seen once. Sequences were obtained from peripheral blood. The origin of the receptors is a human donor with active COVID-19. The donor label of this sample is uncertain.

The chain is built from TRBV29-1 and TRBJ1-1, with D uncertain. This CDR3 comprises 13 residues. V lost 4 bases and J lost 1, with 10 bases in between. Germline lookup yields CDR1 SQVTM and CDR2 ANQGSEA. DNA for the CDR3: TGCAGCGTTGTTCGGGTATCGAACACTGAAGCTTTCTTT. It codes for CSVVRVSNTEAFF.

The genes are TRBV6-1 and TRBJ2-7, with 8 bases identical to TRBD1. Per the germline V gene, CDR1 is MNHNS and CDR2 is SASEGT. The CDR3 is 13 residues long. Trimming cost V 3 bases and J 2 bases; bases outside gene matches: 0. Here the CDR3 reads CASSDRGPYEQYF. For the CDR3, the DNA is TGTGCCAGCAGTGACAGGGGGCCCTACGAGCAGTACTTC.